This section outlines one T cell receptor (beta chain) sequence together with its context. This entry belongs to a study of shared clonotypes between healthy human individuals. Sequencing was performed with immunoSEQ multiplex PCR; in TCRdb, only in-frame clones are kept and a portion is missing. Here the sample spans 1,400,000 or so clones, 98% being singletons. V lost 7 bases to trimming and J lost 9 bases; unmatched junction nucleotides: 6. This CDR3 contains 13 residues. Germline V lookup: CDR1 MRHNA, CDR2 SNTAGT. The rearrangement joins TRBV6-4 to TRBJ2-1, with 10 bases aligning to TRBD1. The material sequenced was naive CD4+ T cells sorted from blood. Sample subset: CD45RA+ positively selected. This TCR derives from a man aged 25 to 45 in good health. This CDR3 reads CASILTGGFEQFF. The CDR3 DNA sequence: TGTGCCAGCATCCTGACAGGGGGCTTTGAGCAGTTCTTC.